This entry describes one T cell receptor beta chain. The sample comes from a study of blood T cell repertoires in COVID-19. The method was immunoSEQ multiplex PCR; TCRdb's version includes in-frame clones alone and lacks a portion of them. The top ten clones hold roughly 5% of a sample with 200,000 to 250,000 clones, around 84% of them seen once. J lost 3 bases, V lost 3 bases, and 8 bases had no gene match. Germline CDR1 reads KGHSH; CDR2 reads LQKENI. This CDR3 spans 15 amino acids. V is TRBV18 and J is TRBJ2-7, with 7 bases that match TRBD1. This TCR came from a woman aged 60-70 years who had recovered from COVID-19. What was sequenced was peripheral blood. This chain's CDR3 is CASSPGTDPFYEQYF. Here the CDR3 DNA reads TGTGCCAGCTCACCCGGGACAGACCCCTTCTACGAGCAGTACTTC.